This T cell receptor (beta chain) was sequenced during a study of shared T cell receptors in the human thymus. TCRdb keeps only in-frame clones here, not all; method: immunoSEQ multiplex PCR. The sample lists roughly 710,000 clones; 70% to 90% were seen once. The V gene's germline CDR1 is SGDLS and CDR2 YYNGEE. V was cut by 0 bases and J by 6 bases, with 7 bases left in between. The CDR3 contains 13 residues. The sample also formed part of further work on human thymus T cells. Per that paper: Those donating were healthy Finnish infants in corrective surgery for congenital heart defects. Thymic resections from corrective heart surgery supplied the tissue. Thymic and blood repertoires seemed to show skewed V and J gene use. Related studies noted strongly shared thymic repertoires across unrelated people.

This sequence was found in a girl less than two years old with a congenital heart defect. The material sequenced was thymocytes. The rearrangement joins TRBV9 to TRBJ1-5; D unclear. CDR3 nucleotide sequence: TGTGCCAGCAGCGTAGACTACGGTCAGCCCCAGCATTTT. It specifies CASSVDYGQPQHF.